Following are 32 T cell receptor beta chains from one sample sequenced in a study of identical twins. Each CDR3 protein gets one entry after TCRdb re-called the 5' RACE reads with MiXCR. This sample has approximately 630,000 distinct CDR3 sequences; around 7.4% occur once, and the top ten carry 1.6%. These same data were also listed under a study on yellow fever vaccine responses in identical twins.

Sequenced input: PBMCs. These receptors all stem from a woman aged 18-29 years in good health.

This clonotype was observed a handful of times. This chain connects TRBV2 to TRBJ1-6; the D gene is possibly TRBD1 (6 bases). Germline-derived CDR1 and CDR2 are SNHLY and FYNNEI. Deletions cut 3 bases from V and 7 bases from J, with 13 bases between. The CDR3 consists of 15 residues. The CDR3, as DNA: TGTGCCAGCAGTGACGAAACAGGGTCAAATTCACCCCTCCACTTT. As protein: CASSDETGSNSPLHF.

This clonotype was observed at least ten times. This rearrangement joins TRBV15 to TRBJ2-3; D may be TRBD1 or TRBD2 (5 bases each). This CDR3 is built from 14 residues. Germline V CDR1 and CDR2: LNHNV, YYDKDF (reference sequence). The V gene lost 9 bases and the J gene lost 2 bases, with 15 bases spanning the gap. DNA of the CDR3: TGTGCCACTGGAGACGGGACCAACACAGATACGCAGTATTTT. This translates into CATGDGTNTDTQYF. The full variable domain, in which reference TRBV15 and TRBJ2-3 provide the parts outside the CDR3, is DAMVIQNPRYQVTQFGKPVTLSCSQTLNHNVMYWYQQKSSQAPKLLFHYYDKDFNNEADTPDNFQSRRPNTSFCFLDIRSPGLGDTAMYLCATGDGTNTDTQYFGPGTRLTVL.

This clonotype was picked up many times. This chain joins TRBV12-3 or TRBV12-4 and TRBJ2-5; the match to TRBD1 covers 10 bases. This CDR3 comprises 13 residues. V trimming: 10 bases; J trimming: 3 bases; junction bases outside the gene matches: 5. CDR3 in amino acids: CATSDRGKETQYF. The CDR3 region has the DNA TGTGCCACCTCGGACAGGGGGAAAGAGACCCAGTACTTC.

There are many counts of this clonotype. The rearrangement uses TRBV7-9 and TRBJ2-1; D remains unclear. Germline CDR1 is SEHNR and CDR2 is FQNEAQ (reference sequence). The CDR3 is 11 residues long. Trimming took off 4 bases at V and 8 bases at J, with 6 bases between the two ends. Written as DNA, the CDR3 is TGTGCCAGCAGCTATGGATATGAGCAGTTCTTC. It specifies CASSYGYEQFF. The whole variable domain, filled in from reference TRBV7-9 and TRBJ2-1, reads DTGVSQNPRHKITKRGQNVTFRCDPISEHNRLYWYRQTLGQGPEFLTYFQNEAQLEKSRLLSDRFSAERPKGSFSTLEIQRTEQGDSAMYLCASSYGYEQFFGPGTRLTVL.

Only a few counts were recorded for this clonotype. The chain recombines TRBV7-8 with TRBJ2-5, with a tentative D call TRBD1 (7 bases). The CDR3 covers 15 residues. V was shortened by 5 bases and J by 6 bases, with 19 bases between the two germline ends. Germline V gene data show CDR1 as SGHVS and CDR2 as FQNEAQ. CDR3 protein: CASSPQGIGGKTQYF. Here the CDR3 DNA reads TGTGCCAGCAGCCCACAGGGGATTGGGGGGAAGACCCAGTACTTC.

The rearrangement joins TRBV20-1 to TRBJ2-1; TRBD2 matches at 8 bases. Trimming removed 1 base from V and 2 bases from J; junction bases left unmatched: 4. This CDR3 is built from 15 residues. Germline loops: CDR1 DFQATT, CDR2 SNEGSKA (reference sequence). The CDR3 bases are TGCAGTGCTAGAGGCAGCGGGGGTGCCTACAATGAGCAGTTCTTC. Residues: CSARGSGGAYNEQFF.

This clonotype was recorded a few times. This sequence joins TRBV10-3 and TRBJ1-5; 10 nucleotides match TRBD1. CDR3 length: 15 residues. V shed 5 bases and J 9 bases; nucleotides not matched to a gene: 10. The V gene's germline CDR1 is ENHRY and CDR2 SYGVKD. The CDR3 reads CAISSTGGSRSPQHF. The CDR3 bases are TGTGCCATCAGTTCGACAGGGGGCTCCCGATCGCCCCAGCATTTT.

In this sample, this clonotype turned up a few times. The chain links TRBV20-1 to TRBJ2-1; 7 nucleotides agree with TRBD2. The length of the CDR3 is 14 residues. Germline assignment: CDR1 DFQATT and CDR2 SNEGSKA (reference sequence). V shed 6 bases, J shed 7 bases, and the junction held 12 bases outside the gene matches. As DNA, the CDR3 is TGCAGTGCCCCTTCCTCTGGGGGGGGAAATGAGCAGTTCTTC. This translates into CSAPSSGGGNEQFF.

This rearrangement joins TRBV19 to TRBJ2-1; 10 nucleotides line up with TRBD2. Germline lookup yields CDR1 LNHDA and CDR2 SQIVND (reference sequence). This CDR3 spans 17 amino acids. With 3 bases clipped from V and 7 bases from J, the junction kept 12 bases outside the gene matches. CDR3 protein: CASSILVTSGTFNEQFF. The CDR3 region has the DNA TGTGCCAGTAGTATCCTGGTAACTAGCGGGACCTTTAATGAGCAGTTCTTC.

To note about this clonotype: A read error may produce the germline difference seen at one junction end. The chain carries TRBV7-9 and TRBJ2-7, with TRBD2 matching 7 bases. The CDR3 sequence is 15 residues long. Germline assignment: CDR1 SEHNR and CDR2 FQNEAQ (reference sequence). The CDR3 region has the DNA TGTGCCGGCAGCTTAGTGCGGGCGGGGGCCTACGAGCAGTACTTC. It yields the protein CAGSLVRAGAYEQYF.

This clonotype occurred a few times. The V call is TRBV2, the J call TRBJ1-1; no firm D call. From germline, CDR1 is SNHLY and CDR2 FYNNEI. Trimming shortened V by 2 bases and J by 1 base, and 5 bases separated the two germline ends. The CDR3 has 13 residues. The CDR3 DNA is TGTGCCAGCAGTGAAAATCAGAACACTGAAGCTTTCTTT. Translation gives CASSENQNTEAFF.

This clonotype showed up many times. The chain has TRBV24-1 and TRBJ2-2; TRBD1 matches 9 bases. This CDR3 contains 16 residues. In germline, CDR1 is KGHDR, CDR2 SFDVKD. V lost 7 bases to trimming and J lost 8 bases; unmatched junction nucleotides: 13. Written as DNA, the CDR3 is TGTGCCACCAGCCTCCCGGGACAGGGCACGAGAGGGGAGCTGTTTTTT. It specifies CATSLPGQGTRGELFF.

The chain joins TRBV5-6 to TRBJ2-1; D is possibly TRBD2 (6 bases). V was cut by 4 bases and J by 4 bases, with 21 bases left in between. This CDR3 has 17 residues. CDR1 and CDR2 from the germline V gene are SGHDT and YYEEEE. In DNA form, the CDR3 reads TGTGCCAGCAGCCCTATTAGGACTATTGGGGGATACAATGAGCAGTTCTTC. This gives the protein CASSPIRTIGGYNEQFF.

In its sample, this clonotype was seen a few times. The chain has TRBV5-4 and TRBJ2-1; D perhaps matches TRBD1 (6 bases). This CDR3 spans 14 amino acids. Germline loops: CDR1 SGHNT, CDR2 YYREEE (reference sequence). Trimming pared 4 bases from V and 5 bases from J, leaving 13 bases between. CDR3 amino acids: CASSRGGPNNEQFF. The CDR3 DNA reads as TGTGCCAGCAGCCGAGGGGGACCAAACAATGAGCAGTTCTTC.

This sequence joins TRBV3-1 and TRBJ2-1; D ambiguous. The V gene's germline CDR1 is LGHDT and CDR2 YNNKEL (reference sequence). The CDR3 spans 13 residues. Trimming removed 0 bases at V and 8 bases at J, with 8 bases between. The CDR3, as DNA: TGTGCCAGCAGCCAAGATAGGTGGGATGAGCAGTTCTTC. Translated, it gives CASSQDRWDEQFF.

There are a few counts of this clonotype. V and J are TRBV27 and TRBJ2-7; a weak D match, TRBD1 (5 bases). V lost 2 bases, J lost 2 bases, and 16 bases lay in between. Germline CDR1 MNHEY, CDR2 SMNVEV (reference sequence). This CDR3 has 16 residues. CDR3 in amino acids: CASSLGSSRTTYEQYV. CDR3 bases: TGTGCCAGCAGTTTAGGGTCAAGCAGGACAACCTACGAGCAGTACGTC.

CDR3 in amino acids: CASSRQGVKGFSYNEQFF. The CDR3 region has the DNA TGTGCCAGCAGCCGACAGGGTGTTAAGGGATTCTCCTACAATGAGCAGTTCTTC. The chain recombines TRBV9 with TRBJ2-1, with 7 nucleotides matching TRBD1. The trim removed 4 bases at V and 0 bases at J, leaving 13 bases unmatched. CDR1 and CDR2 (germline): SGDLS, YYNGEE. This CDR3 has 18 amino acids.

This clonotype was counted a few times. The chain combines TRBV28 with TRBJ2-1; 8 positions agree with TRBD1. Germline V gene sequence: CDR1 MDHEN, CDR2 SYDVKM. Unmatched junction bases numbered 9, after V lost 0 bases and J lost 8 bases. This CDR3 spans 16 amino acids. This CDR3 reads CASSLWFGQGRDEQFF. CDR3 nucleotides: TGTGCCAGCAGTTTATGGTTCGGACAGGGTCGGGATGAGCAGTTCTTC.

This clonotype was recorded many times. The chain is built from TRBV5-1 and TRBJ2-1, with TRBD2 as a possible D gene (6 bases). Germline CDR1 SGHRS, CDR2 YFSETQ. The CDR3 extends over 14 amino acids. The V end was cut by 4 bases, the J end by 4 bases, with 12 bases between. In nucleotides, the CDR3 is TGCGCCAGCAGCCGTGGCGGGACTTACAATGAGCAGTTCTTC. The encoded protein is CASSRGGTYNEQFF.

The V call is TRBV7-8, the J call TRBJ1-4; tentative D call: TRBD1 (6 bases). The CDR3 runs 19 residues. The germline V and J ends were trimmed by 3 bases and 0 bases, with 20 bases remaining between them. Germline CDR1 is SGHVS and CDR2 is FQNEAQ. The chain's CDR3 is CASSFLRTAGLATNEKLFF. The CDR3 DNA reads as TGTGCCAGCAGCTTCCTCCGGACAGCCGGTCTAGCAACTAATGAAAAACTGTTTTTT.

This clonotype showed up just a few times. This chain connects TRBV4-2 to TRBJ1-2, with 8 nucleotides matching TRBD1. Germline V lookup: CDR1 LGHNA, CDR2 YNFKEQ. V trimming: 5 bases; J trimming: 4 bases; junction bases outside the gene matches: 12. The CDR3 length is 16 residues. Written as DNA, the CDR3 is TGTGCCAGCAGCTCCCAGGACAGGGAGTGGGGCTATGGCTACACCTTC. Residues: CASSSQDREWGYGYTF.

This clonotype was counted ten times or more. J is TRBJ1-2 and V is TRBV2, with a tentative D call TRBD1 (5 bases). Germline V gives CDR1 SNHLY, CDR2 FYNNEI. The V end was cut by 6 bases, the J end by 2 bases, with 7 bases between. CDR3 length equals 12 residues. This chain's CDR3 is CASRGTNYGYTF. In nucleotides, the CDR3 is TGTGCCAGCAGGGGGACCAACTATGGCTACACCTTC.

This clonotype was found once. This sequence may be a read error, since a much larger clone differs from it by one base. This chain joins TRBV9 and TRBJ2-3; D is uncertain. The CDR3 has 15 residues. CDR1 is SGDLS and CDR2 is YYNGEE in the germline V gene. With 1 base removed from V and 0 bases from J, the gap between germline ends came to 9 bases. The CDR3 coding sequence is TGTGCCAGCAGCGTATTTGACTTTAGCACAGATACGCAGTATTTT. Protein: CASSVFDFSTDTQYF.

The chain employs TRBV6-1 and TRBJ1-2; D unresolved. V lost 6 bases, J lost 4 bases, and 15 bases lay in between. Germline V gives CDR1 MNHNS, CDR2 SASEGT. The CDR3 is made up of 14 amino acids. CDR3 in DNA: TGTGCCAGCAGCACGGAAGGCAGCGCCTATGGCTACACCTTC. Translated, it gives CASSTEGSAYGYTF.

Many counts were recorded for this clonotype. The gene calls are TRBV2 and TRBJ2-7; D gene ambiguous. This CDR3 has 14 residues. Germline lookup yields CDR1 SNHLY and CDR2 FYNNEI. V was shortened by 7 bases and J by 0 bases, with 13 bases between the two germline ends. The CDR3 nucleotides are TGTGCCAGCAATTTTTTAATCAACTCCTACGAGCAGTACGTC. The encoded protein is CASNFLINSYEQYV.

V gene TRBV12-3 or TRBV12-4 combines with J gene TRBJ1-1; TRBD1 aligns across 7 bases. The V and J ends lost 3 bases and 3 bases, in that order; junction bases with no gene match: 7. There are 15 residues in the CDR3. The CDR3 sequence is CASSLTRQGYTEAFF. As DNA, the CDR3 is TGTGCCAGCAGTTTGACAAGACAGGGCTACACTGAAGCTTTCTTT.

This clonotype was counted at least ten times. The rearrangement joins TRBV3-1 to TRBJ1-4; the match to TRBD1 covers 7 bases. This CDR3 is built from 17 residues. Germline CDR1 reads LGHDT; CDR2 reads YNNKEL (reference sequence). V shed 0 bases, J shed 5 bases, and the junction held 9 bases outside the gene matches. The CDR3, as DNA: TGTGCCAGCAGCCAAGAGAGGACAGGAGGAAGAAATGAAAAACTGTTTTTT. This translates into CASSQERTGGRNEKLFF.

This clonotype has only a few counts. This chain joins TRBV28 and TRBJ2-7, with a possible D match to TRBD1 (6 bases). Trimming took off 5 bases at V and 4 bases at J, with 15 bases between the two ends. The germline gives CDR1 MDHEN, CDR2 SYDVKM. The CDR3 is 14 residues long. CDR3 region: CASSRSGAFYEQYF. CDR3 nucleotides: TGTGCCAGCAGTCGATCAGGGGCCTTTTACGAGCAGTACTTC.

To note about this clonotype: This may stem from a read error, because a much larger clone lies one nucleotide away. V is TRBV10-3 and J is TRBJ2-1; no firm D call. This CDR3 spans 13 amino acids. CDR1 and CDR2 from the germline V gene are ENHRY and SYGVKD. V lost 3 bases and J 8 bases, leaving 11 bases between the germline ends. CDR3: CAISEGRNYEQFF. For the CDR3, the DNA is TGTGCCATCAGTGAAGGCAGAAACTATGAGCAGTTCTTC.

This clonotype was counted ten times or more. The CDR3: CASIGNEQFF. CDR3 nucleotide sequence: TGTGCCAGCATCGGGAATGAGCAGTTCTTC. The rearrangement uses TRBV2 and TRBJ2-1; D remains unclear. Between the trimmed V and J ends, which lost 7 bases and 7 bases, there was a span of 5 bases. Germline assignment: CDR1 SNHLY and CDR2 FYNNEI. The CDR3 length is 10 residues.

A few counts support this clonotype. The J gene is TRBJ2-6, the V gene TRBV20-1; D gene unclear. The V gene's germline CDR1 is DFQATT and CDR2 SNEGSKA (reference sequence). This CDR3 has 14 residues. Deletions cut 6 bases from V and 3 bases from J, with 12 bases between. The CDR3 DNA follows: TGCAGTGCCCGGGCAGGCGGTGGGGCCAACGTCCTGACTTTC. Translated, it gives CSARAGGGANVLTF.

This clonotype showed up many times. V gene TRBV10-3 combines with J gene TRBJ2-3, with TRBD2 identical over 9 bases. The CDR3 spans 15 residues. Germline assignment: CDR1 ENHRY and CDR2 SYGVKD. The CDR3 DNA sequence: TGTGCGTCCGCGGCGGGAGGGCCAAGCACAGATACGCAGTATTTT. It is translated as CASAAGGPSTDTQYF.